The TCR beta chain described here comes from a study of T cell responses to AZD1222 COVID-19 vaccine. The study, taken as a whole, reports: Spike-wide vaccine-associated CD4 TCRs dominated at 160-218 and 743-854. Donors in the cohort were predominantly white British and more often female, and clonal diversity was possibly underestimated. Just a handful of AZD1222 recipients tested seropositive at baseline. Targeting of unmutated variant regions was reportedly seen in nearly half of spike-specific TCRs.

CDR3 length equals 15 residues. CDR1 is MDHEN and CDR2 is SYDVKM in the germline V gene. V was cut by 3 bases and J by 0 bases, with 9 bases left in between. With respect to this clone: Its antigen is unidentified.

This table comes from immunoSEQ multiplex PCR, and its TCRdb copy is limited to in-frame clones, with some not included. The repertoire holds about 130,000 clones, with approximately 80% as singletons. Sample: peripheral blood, taken on day 0 of AZD1222 vaccination. This sequence originates from an adult in good health. The V and J genes are TRBV28 and TRBJ1-5; D not resolved. Here the CDR3 DNA reads TGTGCCAGCAGTTTTTTAACGGATAGCAATCAGCCCCAGCATTTT. Translation: CASSFLTDSNQPQHF.